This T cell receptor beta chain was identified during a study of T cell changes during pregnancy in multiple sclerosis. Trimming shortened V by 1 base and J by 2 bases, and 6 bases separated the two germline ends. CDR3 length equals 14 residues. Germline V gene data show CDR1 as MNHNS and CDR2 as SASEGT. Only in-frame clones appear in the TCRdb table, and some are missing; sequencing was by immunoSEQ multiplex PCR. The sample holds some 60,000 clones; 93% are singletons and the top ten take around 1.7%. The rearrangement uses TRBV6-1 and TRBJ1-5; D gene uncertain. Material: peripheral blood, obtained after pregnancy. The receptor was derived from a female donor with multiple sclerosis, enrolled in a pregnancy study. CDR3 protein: CASSEGRGNQPQHF. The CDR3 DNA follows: TGTGCCAGCAGTGAAGGGCGGGGCAATCAGCCCCAGCATTTT.